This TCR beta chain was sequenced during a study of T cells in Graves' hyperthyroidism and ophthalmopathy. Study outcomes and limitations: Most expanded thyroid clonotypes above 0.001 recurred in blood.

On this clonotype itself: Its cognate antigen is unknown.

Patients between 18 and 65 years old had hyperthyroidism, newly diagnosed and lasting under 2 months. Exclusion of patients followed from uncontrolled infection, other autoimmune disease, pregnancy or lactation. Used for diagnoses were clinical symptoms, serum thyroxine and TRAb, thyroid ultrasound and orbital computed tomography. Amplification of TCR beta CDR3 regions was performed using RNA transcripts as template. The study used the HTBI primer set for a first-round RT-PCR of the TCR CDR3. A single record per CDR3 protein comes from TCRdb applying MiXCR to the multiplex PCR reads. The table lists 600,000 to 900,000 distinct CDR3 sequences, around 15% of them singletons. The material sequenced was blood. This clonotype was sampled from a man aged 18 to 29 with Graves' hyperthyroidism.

The CDR3 reads CASSPGGQAYGYTF. Written as DNA, the CDR3 is TGTGCCAGCAGTCCCGGGGGACAGGCCTATGGCTACACCTTC. This chain joins TRBV27 and TRBJ1-2; TRBD1 matches at 8 bases. The CDR3 contains 14 residues. J was trimmed by 4 bases and V by 5 bases; bases with no gene match: 6. Germline V gene lookup returns CDR1 MNHEY and CDR2 SMNVEV (reference sequence).